Listed below are T cell receptor beta chains from one sample, sequenced in a study of blood T cells in healthy people across ages. TCRdb itself ran the 5' RACE reads through MiXCR, one entry per CDR3 protein. Of about 720,000 distinct CDR3 sequences listed, 22% were seen once; the top ten hold around a fifth. Source material: blood. These TCRs come from a man in his 70s in good health. CDR3s include the opening cysteine and the closing phenylalanine or tryptophan. The D gene is left open where the match is weak. Part of the rows lack a size; the others show once, few, many or a class for expanded clones.

TRBV7-3	15	NA	few	TRBJ2-2	TGTGCCAGCAGGCGACATGAATTGAACACCGGGGAGCTGTTTTTT	CASRRHELNTGELFF
TRBV29-1	13	TRBD1	many	TRBJ2-7	TGCAGCGTCGGGACAGGGGCCTCCTACGAGCAGTACTTC	CSVGTGASYEQYF
TRBV2	12	NA	few	TRBJ1-6	TGTGCCAGCAGGTCAGGGCGGGTGGCCCTCCACTTT	CASRSGRVALHF
TRBV14	12	NA	NA	TRBJ2-5	TGTGCCAGCAAGGACTACCAAGAGACCCAGTACTTC	CASKDYQETQYF
TRBV7-9	14	TRBD1	few	TRBJ1-1	TGTGCCAGCAACTACGGGACAGAGAACACTGAAGCTTTCTTT	CASNYGTENTEAFF
TRBV27	16	NA	NA	TRBJ2-3	TGTGCCAGCTCTCCAGCCGGGGGCGCCTGGGTAGATACGCAGTATTTT	CASSPAGGAWVDTQYF
TRBV7-8	17	TRBD2	few	TRBJ2-3	TGTGCCAGCAGCTTCGGGTCGGGGCTAGCGGGCACAGATACGCAGTATTTT	CASSFGSGLAGTDTQYF
TRBV12-3/TRBV12-4	14	NA	few	TRBJ2-5	TGTGCCAGCAGTTTTTGGTCAGGGCAAGAGACCCAGTACTTC	CASSFWSGQETQYF
TRBV4-3	15	TRBD1	few	TRBJ2-1	TGCGCCAGCAGCACCCGACAGGGTCTCTACAATGAGCAGTTCTTC	CASSTRQGLYNEQFF
TRBV2	14	NA	many	TRBJ1-2	TGTGCCAGCAGTGAAGAGCCCAGACTCTTTGGCTACACCTTC	CASSEEPRLFGYTF
TRBV29-1	13	NA	few	TRBJ1-2	TGCGGCGTTCCAGACGACAGCCGCTATGGCTACACCTTC	CGVPDDSRYGYTF
TRBV6-1	15	TRBD1	few	TRBJ2-1	TGTGCCAGCAGGGGACAGGTGATGGTCTACAATGAGCAGTTCTTC	CASRGQVMVYNEQFF
TRBV21-1	16	NA	once	TRBJ2-3	TGTGCCAGCAGCAAAGTGGGGGGGCCTACGCGGGATACGCAGTATTTT	CASSKVGGPTRDTQYF
TRBV7-8	15	TRBD1	NA	TRBJ2-1	TGTGCCAGCAGCCCCCTGGGACAGGGCGGCGGTGAGCAGTTCTTC	CASSPLGQGGGEQFF
TRBV7-8	13	NA	NA	TRBJ2-5	TGTGCCAGCAGCTTAGCCTGGGGCGAGACCCAGTACTTC	CASSLAWGETQYF
TRBV5-1	16	TRBD1	NA	TRBJ2-3	TGCGCCAGCAGCTTGGGGACAGGGGGCCGCGGAGATACGCAGTATTTT	CASSLGTGGRGDTQYF
TRBV10-3	12	NA	NA	TRBJ1-4	TGTGCCATCAGTGAGGGGAGCGAAAAACTGTTTTTT	CAISEGSEKLFF
TRBV20-1	13	TRBD2	NA	TRBJ2-3	TGCAGTGCTACAGCGGGGGTTGGAGATACGCAGTATTTT	CSATAGVGDTQYF
TRBV19	13	TRBD1	NA	TRBJ2-5	TGTGCCAGTAGTGACAGGGGACAAGAGACCCAGTACTTC	CASSDRGQETQYF
TRBV6-6	11	NA	many	TRBJ1-3	TGTGCCAGCAGTTGGGGAAACACCATATATTTT	CASSWGNTIYF
TRBV5-1	14	NA	few	TRBJ1-5	TGCGCCAGCAGCGTGGACAGTGGAAATCAGCCCCAGCATTTT	CASSVDSGNQPQHF
TRBV3-1	14	NA	NA	TRBJ2-3	TGTGCCAGCAGCCAAGAGTTCGGCGGAGATACGCAGTATTTT	CASSQEFGGDTQYF
TRBV6-4	16	NA	few	TRBJ1-2	TGTGCCAGCAGTCCCTATACAGACAGTCCATTCTATGGCTACACCTTC	CASSPYTDSPFYGYTF
TRBV6-1	16	TRBD1	NA	TRBJ1-1	TGTGCCAGCAGTACAAACGGACAGGGGCGCGGAACTGAAGCTTTCTTT	CASSTNGQGRGTEAFF
TRBV21-1	17	NA	few	TRBJ2-7	TGTGCCAGCCCACAGGGGTCAGGGCAAAGAAGGGTCTACGAGCAGTACTTC	CASPQGSGQRRVYEQYF
TRBV28	19	TRBD2	NA	TRBJ2-7	TGTGCCAGCAGTTTGGTACTACTTTCGGGACTAGGGAGCTCCTACGAGCAGTACTTC	CASSLVLLSGLGSSYEQYF
TRBV3-1	12	NA	NA	TRBJ2-1	TGTGCCAGCAGCCAGGCCAAATGCGAGCAGTTCTTC	CASSQAKCEQFF
TRBV29-1	12	NA	few	TRBJ2-2	TGCAGCGTTGGAGCGAACACCGGGGAGCTGTTTTTT	CSVGANTGELFF
TRBV10-3	15	NA	many	TRBJ2-3	TGTGCCATCAGTGAGTCCGGAACTAGCACAGATACGCAGTATTTT	CAISESGTSTDTQYF
TRBV6-8	15	TRBD1	few	TRBJ1-2	TGTGCCAGCTCTCGATCTCAGGGGGAGGACTATGGCTACACCTTC	CASSRSQGEDYGYTF
TRBV4-3	13	NA	NA	TRBJ1-5	TGCGCCAGCAGCCAAGATTTTGGGACGCCCCAGCATTTT	CASSQDFGTPQHF
TRBV11-3	16	NA	few	TRBJ2-1	TGTGCCAGCAGCAAGGACCGCCGGAGCTCCTACAATGAGCAGTTCTTC	CASSKDRRSSYNEQFF
TRBV5-1	15	NA	NA	TRBJ2-3	TGCGCCAGCAGCTTGGCCGCATTAGCCCCAGATACGCAGTATTTT	CASSLAALAPDTQYF
TRBV20-1	16	TRBD1	few	TRBJ1-1	TGCAGTGCTAGCCAGCCCTGGACAGGGGGGGACACTGAAGCTTTCTTT	CSASQPWTGGDTEAFF
TRBV10-3	13	NA	NA	TRBJ2-2	TGTGCCATCAGTCCCAGGGGTCGCGGGGAGCTGTTTTTT	CAISPRGRGELFF
TRBV7-9	14	NA	many	TRBJ2-7	TGTGCCAGCAGCTCTCCGAGGGGAACAGACGAGCAGTACTTC	CASSSPRGTDEQYF
TRBV5-1	16	TRBD2	few	TRBJ2-1	TGCGCCAGCAGCTTGATCCTAGCGGGGCGCCAGACCGAGCAGTTCTTC	CASSLILAGRQTEQFF
TRBV5-1	14	NA	NA	TRBJ2-5	TGCGCCAGCAGCTTTCGACAGAGTCAAGAGACCCAGTACTTC	CASSFRQSQETQYF
TRBV24-1	17	TRBD2	NA	TRBJ2-5	TGTGCCACCAGTGACACTCTAGCGGGGCCGTACCAAGAGACCCAGTACTTC	CATSDTLAGPYQETQYF
TRBV11-2	19	NA	NA	TRBJ1-6	TGTGCCAGCAGCTTTCAAACGTCCGGCTTCAGCTCCTATAATTCACCCCTCCACTTT	CASSFQTSGFSSYNSPLHF
TRBV6-5	15	NA	NA	TRBJ2-5	TGTGCCAGCAGTCAAAGGACCCCCGCGGGGGAGACCCAGTACTTC	CASSQRTPAGETQYF
TRBV19	16	TRBD2	NA	TRBJ2-2	TGTGCCAGTATCCCCCAGGCGGGGGGATACAGAGGGGAGCTGTTTTTT	CASIPQAGGYRGELFF
TRBV28	16	NA	few	TRBJ2-4	TGTGCCAGCAGTCCGACTGGTGGCAGGGCGGGGAACATTCAGTACTTC	CASSPTGGRAGNIQYF
TRBV11-2	14	NA	few	TRBJ2-1	TGTGCCAGCACCTTGGACCGGTCCTACAATGAGCAGTTCTTC	CASTLDRSYNEQFF
TRBV3-1	17	TRBD2	NA	TRBJ2-3	TGTGCCAGCAGCCAAGGACTAGCGGGAGTGAATACAGATACGCAGTATTTT	CASSQGLAGVNTDTQYF
TRBV5-6	16	TRBD1	NA	TRBJ1-5	TGTGCCAGCAGCTTTTTTCCAGGACAGGGAAATCAGCCCCAGCATTTT	CASSFFPGQGNQPQHF
TRBV25-1	15	NA	few	TRBJ2-6	TGTGCCAGCAGGGACGAGAGCTCTGGGGCCAACGTCCTGACTTTC	CASRDESSGANVLTF
TRBV5-6	16	TRBD2	few	TRBJ2-3	TGTGCCAGCAGCCGCCTGGCGGCGGGAGCGGGGGATACGCAGTATTTT	CASSRLAAGAGDTQYF
TRBV20-1	14	NA	few	TRBJ1-6	TGCAGTGCTAGAGGGGACGGGGGTGATTCACCCCTCCACTTT	CSARGDGGDSPLHF
TRBV12-3/TRBV12-4	11	NA	NA	TRBJ2-1	TGTGCCACCGGGACCTACAATGAGCAGTTCTTC	CATGTYNEQFF
TRBV6-5	14	NA	NA	TRBJ1-2	TGTGCCAGCAGTTACCGGGACGGCAACTATGGCTACACCTTC	CASSYRDGNYGYTF
TRBV12-3/TRBV12-4	15	NA	few	TRBJ2-6	TGTGCCAGCAGTCCATCTCACTCTGGGGCCAACGTCCTGACTTTC	CASSPSHSGANVLTF